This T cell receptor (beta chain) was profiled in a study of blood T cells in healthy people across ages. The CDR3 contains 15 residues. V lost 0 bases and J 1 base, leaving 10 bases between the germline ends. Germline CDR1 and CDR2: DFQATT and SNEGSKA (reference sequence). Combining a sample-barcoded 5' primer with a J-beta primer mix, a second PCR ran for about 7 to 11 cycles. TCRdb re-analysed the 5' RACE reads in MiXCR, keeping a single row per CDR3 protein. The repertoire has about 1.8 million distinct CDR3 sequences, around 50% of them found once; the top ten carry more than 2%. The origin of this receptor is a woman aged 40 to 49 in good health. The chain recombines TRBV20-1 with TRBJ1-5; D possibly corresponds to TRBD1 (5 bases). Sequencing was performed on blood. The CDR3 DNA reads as TGCAGTGCTAGAGACACGGGGACCAGCAATCAGCCCCAGCATTTT. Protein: CSARDTGTSNQPQHF.